This T cell receptor beta chain was captured by sequencing in a study of radiation and T cells in renal cell carcinoma. Time point defined: blood 2 weeks post-SBRT. Treatment defined: 15 Gy SBRT to primary tumor, nephrectomy 4 weeks later. This table comes from immunoSEQ multiplex PCR, and its TCRdb copy is limited to in-frame clones, with some not included. This sample has 60,000 to 65,000 clones; roughly 72% occur once, and the top ten carry about 6.8%. Germline loops: CDR1 MNHEY, CDR2 SMNVEV (reference sequence). The length of the CDR3 is 16 residues. After removal of 2 bases from V and 0 bases from J, the junction contained 1 base not matched to a gene.

This TCR was recovered from a man in his sixties with renal cell carcinoma. V gene TRBV27 combines with J gene TRBJ2-2; 9 nucleotides align to TRBD2. The sequences come from blood, collected from a patient whose treatment included radiotherapy and nephrectomy. The CDR3 region is CASSLLAGTNTGELFF. The CDR3 bases are TGTGCCAGCAGTTTACTAGCGGGGACGAACACCGGGGAGCTGTTTTTT.